These 29 T cell receptor beta chains share one sample of origin, sequenced in a study of shared clonotypes between healthy human individuals. Sequenced by immunoSEQ multiplex PCR; TCRdb stores in-frame clones only, minus some. Of 2 million or so clones listed, around 95% are singletons. Sequenced sample: naive CD4+ T cells sorted from blood. Subset here: CD45RA+ positively selected. The receptors derive from a man aged 18-30 years in good health.

The chain recombines TRBV6-4 with TRBJ2-6; D is uncertain. This CDR3 is built from 13 residues. The germline V gene encodes CDR1 MRHNA and CDR2 SNTAGT. The V end lost 4 bases, the J end lost 0 bases, and 1 base lay between the germline ends. The CDR3 DNA reads as TGTGCCAGCAGTGCCTCTGGGGCCAACGTCCTGACTTTC. Its translation is CASSASGANVLTF.

The V gene is TRBV6-6, the J gene TRBJ2-3; 7 bases fit TRBD2. J was trimmed by 5 bases and V by 2 bases; bases with no gene match: 4. CDR1 is MNHNY, CDR2 SVGAGI, per germline (reference sequence). This CDR3 region has 14 residues. DNA of the CDR3: TGTGCCAGCAGTTACGGGGGGGTGGTAGATACGCAGTATTTT. Translating gives CASSYGGVVDTQYF.

This chain uses TRBV15 with TRBJ2-7; 9 bases fit TRBD1. The germline CDR1 and CDR2 sequences are LNHNV and YYDKDF (reference sequence). This CDR3 region has 15 residues. The V and J ends lost 4 bases and 2 bases, in that order; junction bases with no gene match: 6. DNA for the CDR3: TGTGCCACCAGCAAAATACAGGGGGCGGCCTACGAGCAGTACTTC. This codes for CATSKIQGAAYEQYF. Variable domain in full (rest from reference TRBV15 and TRBJ2-7): DAMVIQNPRYQVTQFGKPVTLSCSQTLNHNVMYWYQQKSSQAPKLLFHYYDKDFNNEADTPDNFQSRRPNTSFCFLDIRSPGLGDTAMYLCATSKIQGAAYEQYFGPGTRLTVT.

The sample holds one count of this clone. The chain combines TRBV6-1 with TRBJ2-3; 10 nucleotides match TRBD2. CDR1 and CDR2 (germline): MNHNS, SASEGT. CDR3 size: 15 residues. The V and J ends lost 3 bases and 6 bases, in that order; junction bases with no gene match: 6. The CDR3 protein is CASSDRAGGPDTQYF. The CDR3 nucleotides are TGTGCCAGCAGTGATAGAGCGGGGGGGCCGGATACGCAGTATTTT.

The chain employs TRBV4-3 and TRBJ2-2; D is undetermined. Trimming cost V 0 bases and J 7 bases, with 12 bases left between them. CDR3 size: 15 residues. Per the germline V gene, CDR1 is LGHNA and CDR2 is YSLEER. The CDR3 is CASSQELTRNGELFF. The DNA for the CDR3 is TGCGCCAGCAGCCAAGAACTGACCCGTAACGGGGAGCTGTTTTTT.

V usage is TRBV6-1 and J usage is TRBJ1-6; 8 bases map to TRBD1. CDR1 and CDR2 (germline): MNHNS, SASEGT. Trimming at V came to 6 bases and at J to 9 bases, leaving 10 bases not matched to a gene. The length of the CDR3 is 15 residues. The CDR3 is CASSTDRGSSSPLHF. CDR3 DNA sequence: TGTGCCAGCAGCACCGACAGGGGCTCCTCTTCACCCCTCCACTTT.

V usage is TRBV19 and J usage is TRBJ1-5; no clear D. V was cut by 6 bases and J by 1 base, with 13 bases left in between. Germline assignment: CDR1 LNHDA and CDR2 SQIVND (reference sequence). The CDR3 is 15 residues long. The CDR3 DNA reads TGTGCCAGTAGATTGACTGAAGTAAGCAATCAGCCCCAGCATTTT. This sequence encodes CASRLTEVSNQPQHF.

V and J are TRBV7-6 and TRBJ1-1; TRBD1 is a possible D gene (6 bases). Trimming removed 4 bases from V and 0 bases from J, with 12 bases in between. The CDR3 spans 15 residues. Germline V gene lookup returns CDR1 SGHVS and CDR2 FNYEAQ. CDR3 in DNA: TGTGCCAGCAGCTCTTGGACAGCCATGAACACTGAAGCTTTCTTT. Its protein is CASSSWTAMNTEAFF.

This chain uses TRBV6-6 with TRBJ1-1; TRBD1 agrees at 7 bases. J was trimmed by 5 bases and V by 11 bases; bases with no gene match: 14. This CDR3 contains 14 residues. From germline, CDR1 is MNHNY and CDR2 SVGAGI (reference sequence). The CDR3 loop reads CAGDRGAQGTEAFF. The DNA for the CDR3 is TGTGCCGGGGATAGGGGTGCACAGGGGACTGAAGCTTTCTTT.

Turning to this clone: In the same sample, other DNA sequences code for this CDR3. J is TRBJ2-1 and V is TRBV2; unclear D gene. The CDR3 runs 12 residues. V lost 5 bases to trimming and J lost 4 bases, with 6 bases between them. Germline V lookup: CDR1 SNHLY, CDR2 FYNNEI. CDR3 nucleotides: TGTGCCAGCAGTTCAGGATACAATGAGCAGTTCTTC. Translating gives CASSSGYNEQFF.

The chain has TRBV16 and TRBJ2-7; maybe TRBD1 (6 bases). Germline CDR1 is KGHSY and CDR2 is FQNENV. The CDR3 spans 14 residues. Trimming took off 5 bases at V and 4 bases at J, with 15 bases between the two ends. This CDR3 is CASSSHRELYEQYF. CDR3 DNA: TGTGCCAGCAGCTCCCACAGGGAATTGTACGAGCAGTACTTC.

This chain links TRBV30 with TRBJ1-4; D perhaps matches TRBD1 (5 bases). The length of the CDR3 is 13 residues. Germline lookup yields CDR1 GTSNPN and CDR2 SVGIG (reference sequence). With 4 bases removed from V and 5 bases from J, the gap between germline ends came to 11 bases. DNA of the CDR3: TGTGCCTGGACGGGGCGAGGGAATGAAAAACTGTTTTTT. Amino acids: CAWTGRGNEKLFF.

The V call is TRBV29-1, the J call TRBJ2-1; D is undetermined. Germline values: CDR1 SQVTM, CDR2 ANQGSEA. V gave up 4 bases and J gave up 4 bases, with 8 bases separating them. This CDR3 spans 12 amino acids. The CDR3 loop reads CSVGGAYNEQFF. The CDR3 DNA reads as TGCAGCGTTGGTGGAGCTTACAATGAGCAGTTCTTC.

This chain links TRBV6-5 with TRBJ1-2; a possible D gene is TRBD1 (6 bases). CDR1 MNHEY and CDR2 SVGAGI come from the germline V gene. Trimming stripped 6 bases from V and 7 bases from J, with 12 bases between. The CDR3 is made up of 12 amino acids. The CDR3 nucleotides are TGTGCCAGCAGACAGGGAATTGGTGGCTACACCTTC. Its translation: CASRQGIGGYTF.

Here the CDR3 DNA reads TGTGCCAGCAGTAAAAATCGTGGTGGGGGCACAGATACGCAGTATTTT. Its translation is CASSKNRGGGTDTQYF. V gene TRBV27 combines with J gene TRBJ2-3; D is undetermined. The germline V and J ends were trimmed by 5 bases and 1 base, with 16 bases remaining between them. Germline V gene sequence: CDR1 MNHEY, CDR2 SMNVEV (reference sequence). CDR3 length: 16 residues.

The V gene is TRBV6-6, the J gene TRBJ2-7, with 8 bases that match TRBD1. CDR1 MNHNY and CDR2 SVGAGI come from the germline V gene (reference sequence). The CDR3 is made up of 15 amino acids. After removal of 0 bases from V and 3 bases from J, the junction contained 4 bases not matched to a gene. This CDR3 is CASSYSGDRNYEQYF. CDR3 DNA sequence: TGTGCCAGCAGTTACTCAGGGGACAGGAACTACGAGCAGTACTTC.

A single count supports this clone. This chain uses TRBV29-1 with TRBJ1-1; D ambiguous. This CDR3 has 11 residues. V lost 4 bases, J lost 3 bases, and 6 bases lay in between. The germline CDR1 and CDR2 sequences are SQVTM and ANQGSEA. The CDR3 coding sequence is TGCAGCGTTGTAGTGTACACTGAAGCTTTCTTT. Its protein product is CSVVVYTEAFF.

A note on this clone: Other nucleotide sequences in the sample specify the same CDR3. The chain combines TRBV6-6 with TRBJ2-7; TRBD1 agrees at 10 bases. Germline V gives CDR1 MNHNY, CDR2 SVGAGI (reference sequence). There are 13 residues in the CDR3. With 6 bases clipped from V and 6 bases from J, the junction kept 5 bases outside the gene matches. The chain's CDR3 is CASSPGQGFEQYF. The CDR3 DNA sequence: TGTGCCAGCAGCCCGGGACAGGGGTTCGAGCAGTACTTC.

The chain links TRBV5-6 to TRBJ2-5; the match to TRBD1 covers 9 bases. This CDR3 contains 14 residues. The V gene's germline CDR1 is SGHDT and CDR2 YYEEEE. Trimming removed 2 bases from V and 3 bases from J; junction bases left unmatched: 2. CDR3 nucleotides: TGTGCCAGCAGCTTAACAGGGGGCGAAGAGACCCAGTACTTC. Translation: CASSLTGGEETQYF.

The chain links TRBV2 to TRBJ2-1; 16 bases map to TRBD2. The trim removed 5 bases at V and 8 bases at J, leaving 6 bases unmatched. This CDR3 is 16 amino acids long. From germline, CDR1 is SNHLY and CDR2 FYNNEI. CDR3 coding DNA: TGTGCCAGCAGTTCGGGACTAGCGGGGGGGTTCGATGAGCAGTTCTTC. As protein: CASSSGLAGGFDEQFF.

On this clone: The sample has other DNA sequences that encode this CDR3 too. CDR3 sequence (DNA): TGTGCCAGCTCACCCGCAGGGACCTACGAGCAGTACTTC. Its translation: CASSPAGTYEQYF. The V call is TRBV18, the J call TRBJ2-7; D perhaps matches TRBD1 (5 bases). V lost 3 bases, J lost 2 bases, and 8 bases lay in between. This CDR3 has 13 amino acids. Germline V lookup: CDR1 KGHSH, CDR2 LQKENI. The entire variable domain, with the rest obtained from reference TRBV18 and TRBJ2-7, is as follows: NAGVMQNPRHLVRRRGQEARLRCSPMKGHSHVYWYRQLPEEGLKFMVYLQKENIIDESGMPKERFSAEFPKEGPSILRIQQVVRGDSAAYFCASSPAGTYEQYFGPGTRLTVT.

The chain links TRBV4-1 to TRBJ1-1; D possibly corresponds to TRBD1 (5 bases). Trimming cost V 9 bases and J 2 bases, with 16 bases left between them. Germline CDR1 is MGHRA and CDR2 is YSYEKL. This CDR3 region has 14 residues. This CDR3 reads CAREQENYNTEAFF. The CDR3 coding sequence is TGCGCCAGAGAACAGGAGAATTATAACACTGAAGCTTTCTTT.

This rearrangement joins TRBV11-2 to TRBJ2-1; 14 positions agree with TRBD2. Per germline, CDR1 SGHAT and CDR2 FQNNGV. CDR3 length: 16 amino acids. J lost 7 bases, V lost 5 bases, and 7 bases had no gene match. The CDR3 DNA sequence: TGTGCCAGCAGCCGAAAGACTAGCGGGAGGGGTAATGAGCAGTTCTTC. It encodes CASSRKTSGRGNEQFF.

In this sample, this clone turned up a few times. J is TRBJ1-2 and V is TRBV7-9; D gene uncertain. V was clipped by 1 base and J by 5 bases, with 5 bases between them. CDR1 SEHNR and CDR2 FQNEAQ come from the germline V gene (reference sequence). The CDR3 totals 12 residues. CDR3 amino acids: CASSLEKYGYTF. The CDR3 DNA reads as TGTGCCAGCAGCTTAGAAAAGTATGGCTACACCTTC.

The chain carries TRBV5-1 and TRBJ1-2; 7 bases agree with TRBD1. The V segment lost 4 bases and the J segment 7 bases; nucleotides outside the gene matches: 7. In germline, CDR1 is SGHRS, CDR2 YFSETQ. This CDR3 contains 13 residues. The CDR3 here is CASSRTGDSGYTF. DNA of the CDR3: TGCGCCAGCAGCCGTACAGGGGACTCTGGCTACACCTTC.

V gene TRBV11-2 combines with J gene TRBJ1-1, with a weak D call TRBD1 (5 bases). Germline-derived CDR1 and CDR2 are SGHAT and FQNNGV. The CDR3 is made up of 14 amino acids. Trimming stripped 1 base from V and 4 bases from J, with 10 bases between. This CDR3 is CASSLGMGPTEAFF. The DNA of the CDR3 is TGTGCCAGCAGCTTAGGAATGGGGCCCACTGAAGCTTTCTTT.

This chain links TRBV4-1 with TRBJ1-1; D not certain. Trimming pared 4 bases from V and 1 base from J, leaving 10 bases between. This CDR3 region has 14 residues. The germline gives CDR1 MGHRA, CDR2 YSYEKL. CDR3 protein: CASSRFNGNTEAFF. CDR3 in DNA: TGCGCCAGCAGCCGATTCAACGGGAACACTGAAGCTTTCTTT.

The chain is built from TRBV27 and TRBJ2-7; 8 positions agree with TRBD2. Trimming cost V 4 bases and J 0 bases; bases outside gene matches: 2. Germline assignment: CDR1 MNHEY and CDR2 SMNVEV (reference sequence). The CDR3 has 14 amino acids. The CDR3 sequence: CASSSGGGSYEQYF. In DNA form, the CDR3 reads TGTGCCAGCAGTTCGGGGGGGGGCTCCTACGAGCAGTACTTC.

The chain links TRBV7-2 to TRBJ2-7, with D perhaps given as TRBD1 or TRBD2 (5 bases each). The germline CDR1 and CDR2 sequences are SGHTA and FQGNSA. The germline V and J ends were trimmed by 5 bases and 4 bases, with 15 bases remaining between them. This CDR3 has 14 amino acids. In DNA form, the CDR3 reads TGTGCCAGCAGCCCCCGTGGGGGTAGATACGAGCAGTACTTC. Encoded protein: CASSPRGGRYEQYF.